The 31 T cell receptor beta chains listed next were all sequenced from one sample in a study of post-analysis software for immune sequencing data (dated by TCRdb to between 2014 and 2017). Here is what the overall study found, with its caveats: Roughly 5 TRBV segments, including TRBV5-6, TRBV5-1 and TRBV20-1, were significantly more frequent in patients than controls.

Library preparation was by PCR. Data came from an Illumina HiSeq 2500. Unique molecular identifiers were incorporated into TCR beta cDNA libraries to reduce PCR and sequencing biases. TCRdb reprocessed the public reads (quality trimming at Q25 with fastp, clone calling with MiXCR) and kept in-frame beta chains. Entries are consolidated by CDR3 protein sequence, retaining the most common genes and DNA. The sample data list about 400,000 distinct CDR3 sequences, and roughly 36% of these were observed just once. Around 15% of the sample lies in the top ten. What these receptors recognize is not known. The sequencing sample was made of blood. These receptors were obtained from a girl between 10 and 17 years old with multiple sclerosis.

The chain joins TRBV12-3 or TRBV12-4 to TRBJ2-6; D uncertain. The CDR3 length is 15 residues. V was clipped by 3 bases and J by 0 bases, with 6 bases between them. The CDR3 coding sequence is TGTGCCAGCAGTTTCGGGCACTCTGGGGCCAACGTCCTGACTTTC. Translating it yields CASSFGHSGANVLTF.

The chain has TRBV7-8 and TRBJ2-3; TRBD1 matches 12 bases. Per germline, CDR1 SGHVS and CDR2 FQNEAQ. After removal of 3 bases from V and 7 bases from J, the junction contained 5 bases not matched to a gene. CDR3 length: 15 amino acids. CDR3 sequence (DNA): TGTGCCAGCAGCTTTCCGGGACAGGGGGCAAATACGCAGTATTTT. Encoded protein: CASSFPGQGANTQYF.

J is TRBJ2-7 and V is TRBV4-2; 9 nucleotides agree with TRBD2. The CDR3 runs 17 residues. Trimming took 0 bases from V and 0 from J; bases not matched to a gene: 6. Germline V gene sequence: CDR1 LGHNA, CDR2 YNFKEQ. The CDR3 DNA sequence: TGTGCCAGCAGCCAAGATTTTAGCGGGGGCTTCTCCTACGAGCAGTACTTC. Translating it yields CASSQDFSGGFSYEQYF.

In the case of this clonotype: Compared with germline, one end of the junction differs, possibly owing to a read error. This rearrangement joins TRBV5-1 to TRBJ2-1; 16 nucleotides align to TRBD2. The CDR3 contains 19 residues. CDR1 and CDR2 (germline): SGHRS, YFSETQ. The CDR3: CPSRDAEGVGLAGGNEQFF. The CDR3 DNA follows: TGCCCCAGCAGAGACGCGGAGGGTGTGGGACTAGCGGGAGGGAATGAGCAGTTCTTC.

This clonotype has more than one count but fewer than ten. The chain uses TRBV6-5 and TRBJ1-1; no definite D call. CDR3 size: 11 residues. From germline, CDR1 is MNHEY and CDR2 SVGAGI. The germline V and J ends were trimmed by 7 bases and 3 bases, with 6 bases remaining between them. The CDR3 region is CASKRDTEAFF. CDR3 nucleotide sequence: TGTGCCAGCAAAAGGGACACTGAAGCTTTCTTT.

The V call is TRBV11-2, the J call TRBJ2-1; D gene ambiguous. There are 15 residues in the CDR3. The germline V gene encodes CDR1 SGHAT and CDR2 FQNNGV. V shed 1 base and J shed 9 bases, with 16 bases lying between them. DNA for the CDR3: TGTGCCAGCAGCTTAGTAAGAGGTCGGGTGGGTGAGCAGTTCTTC. As protein: CASSLVRGRVGEQFF. Full variable domain (remainder filled in from reference TRBV11-2 and TRBJ2-1): EAGVAQSPRYKIIEKRQSVAFWCNPISGHATLYWYQQILGQGPKLLIQFQNNGVVDDSQLPKDRFSAERLKGVDSTLKIQPAKLEDSAVYLCASSLVRGRVGEQFFGPGTRLTVL.

This clonotype has just a few counts. The chain couples TRBV9 to TRBJ2-3, with D tentatively TRBD2 (5 bases). From germline, CDR1 is SGDLS and CDR2 YYNGEE. The CDR3 extends over 14 amino acids. Between the trimmed V and J ends, which lost 0 bases and 2 bases, there was a span of 7 bases. CDR3 bases: TGTGCCAGCAGCGTAGCCGGGATCACAGATACGCAGTATTTT. Translation gives CASSVAGITDTQYF. The full variable domain, with the rest looked up from reference TRBV9 and TRBJ2-3, is DSGVTQTPKHLITATGQRVTLRCSPRSGDLSVYWYQQSLDQGLQFLIQYYNGEERAKGNILERFSAQQFPDLHSELNLSSLELGDSALYFCASSVAGITDTQYFGPGTRLTVL.

The CDR3 reads CASSPSLEKLFF. The CDR3 bases are TGTGCCAGCAGTCCGTCGCTTGAAAAACTGTTTTTT. This sequence joins TRBV6-2 or TRBV6-3 and TRBJ1-4; D is unresolved. Germline V gene data show CDR1 as MNHEY and CDR2 as SVGEGT. V dropped 5 bases and J dropped 7 bases, with 8 bases sitting between them. This CDR3 has 12 amino acids.

The chain uses TRBV29-1 and TRBJ1-2; D gene ambiguous. Germline loops: CDR1 SQVTM, CDR2 ANQGSEA. V lost 7 bases and J 4 bases, leaving 13 bases between the germline ends. This CDR3 comprises 12 residues. CDR3 amino acids: CSAGSDFYGYTF. The CDR3 DNA reads TGCAGCGCAGGTAGCGATTTCTATGGCTACACCTTC.

There are a few counts of this clonotype. The chain couples TRBV6-2 or TRBV6-3 to TRBJ2-1; D unresolved. Trimming took off 2 bases at V and 2 bases at J, with 7 bases between the two ends. This CDR3 contains 14 residues. CDR1 MNHEY and CDR2 SVGEGT come from the germline V gene. In DNA form, the CDR3 reads TGTGCCAGCAGTTACCCTGGAACCTACAATGAGCAGTTCTTC. The encoded protein is CASSYPGTYNEQFF.

This chain uses TRBV6-6 with TRBJ2-3, with 9 bases matching TRBD2. The CDR3 covers 16 residues. In germline, CDR1 is MNHNY, CDR2 SVGAGI (reference sequence). J lost 0 bases, V lost 7 bases, and 8 bases had no gene match. The CDR3 loop is CASIPDSGGSTDTQYF. As DNA, the CDR3 is TGTGCCAGCATACCCGACAGCGGGGGGAGCACAGATACGCAGTATTTT.

This clonotype was picked up a small number of times. The chain carries TRBV20-1 and TRBJ2-3; TRBD1 might be the D (8 bases). Trimming shortened V by 3 bases and J by 2 bases, and 15 bases separated the two germline ends. Per germline, CDR1 DFQATT and CDR2 SNEGSKA (reference sequence). The CDR3 totals 15 residues. CDR3 nucleotide sequence: TGCAGTGCTAGGACAGGGGAGGGGGACACAGATACGCAGTATTTT. It yields the protein CSARTGEGDTDTQYF.

This clonotype has only a few counts. The J gene is TRBJ1-5, the V gene TRBV20-1, with D perhaps matching TRBD1 (5 bases). Trimming removed 7 bases from V and 3 bases from J, with 13 bases in between. CDR1 is DFQATT, CDR2 SNEGSKA, per germline (reference sequence). The CDR3 contains 13 residues. This CDR3 reads CSVTGRNNQPQHF. CDR3 nucleotides: TGCAGTGTCACAGGCAGAAACAATCAGCCCCAGCATTTT.

There are a few counts of this clonotype. The genes are TRBV6-1 and TRBJ2-6; 8 nucleotides agree with TRBD2. The junction had 5 bases not matched to a gene; V was cut back by 4 bases and J by 0 bases. The CDR3 covers 17 residues. Germline lookup yields CDR1 MNHNS and CDR2 SASEGT. CDR3 amino acids: CASSVTGGLSGANVLTF. CDR3 DNA: TGTGCCAGCAGTGTAACGGGGGGGCTCTCTGGGGCCAACGTCCTGACTTTC.

In its sample, this clonotype was seen a few times. The chain carries TRBV4-1 and TRBJ2-7; TRBD2 aligns across 10 bases. The DNA end is a closer match to TRBJ2-5, so the J assignment may be wrong. CDR3 size: 15 residues. Per germline, CDR1 MGHRA and CDR2 YSYEKL. DNA of the CDR3: TGCGCCAGCAGCCAGACCGGGACTAGCGTTGAGACCCAGTACTTC. Protein product: CASSQTGTSVETQYF.

V usage is TRBV27 and J usage is TRBJ1-2; D unclear. CDR1 and CDR2 (germline): MNHEY, SMNVEV (reference sequence). The CDR3 length is 14 residues. V was shortened by 5 bases and J by 2 bases, with 12 bases between the two germline ends. The CDR3, as DNA: TGTGCCAGCAGTCCTAGAAGGCAGAACTATGGCTACACCTTC. Protein sequence: CASSPRRQNYGYTF.

This clonotype has a handful of counts. This rearrangement joins TRBV12-3 or TRBV12-4 to TRBJ2-2; unclear D gene. The V end was cut by 5 bases, the J end by 2 bases, with 12 bases between. This CDR3 spans 15 amino acids. DNA of the CDR3: TGTGCCAGCAGTCCCGTGACGGTAAACACCGGGGAGCTGTTTTTT. It yields the protein CASSPVTVNTGELFF.

V is TRBV6-1 and J is TRBJ2-7; D not resolved. There are 13 residues in the CDR3. The germline gives CDR1 MNHNS, CDR2 SASEGT. V lost 2 bases to trimming and J lost 0 bases, with 5 bases between them. CDR3 loop: CASSELSSYEQYF. The CDR3 coding sequence is TGTGCCAGCAGTGAACTCAGCTCCTACGAGCAGTACTTC.

V gene TRBV2 combines with J gene TRBJ2-7, with D unresolved. Trimming stripped 4 bases from V and 3 bases from J, with 19 bases between. This CDR3 spans 16 amino acids. Germline loops: CDR1 SNHLY, CDR2 FYNNEI. The CDR3 protein is CASSGGVGIRLYEQYF. CDR3 DNA: TGTGCCAGCAGTGGAGGTGTTGGGATTCGGCTCTACGAGCAGTACTTC.

The V call is TRBV20-1, the J call TRBJ1-1; D is uncertain. The CDR3 sequence is 15 residues long. Germline V lookup: CDR1 DFQATT, CDR2 SNEGSKA (reference sequence). The CDR3: CRLQDPRSGNTEAFF. CDR3 sequence (DNA): TGCAGACTTCAGGACCCGCGAAGCGGGAACACTGAAGCTTTCTTT.

The chain uses TRBV3-1 and TRBJ2-1, with 14 bases lining up with TRBD2. The ends lost 1 base at V and 10 bases at J; junction bases unmatched: 12. The CDR3 extends over 18 amino acids. The germline CDR1 and CDR2 sequences are LGHDT and YNNKEL (reference sequence). In nucleotides, the CDR3 is TGTGCCAGCAGCCAAGGCGCTCCGACTAGCGGGGGGGCCGGGGAGCAGTTCTTC. Translated, it gives CASSQGAPTSGGAGEQFF.

The table lists this clonotype with a few counts. The rearrangement joins TRBV6-2 or TRBV6-3 to TRBJ2-7; 7 bases match TRBD2. The CDR3 contains 15 residues. Germline V CDR1 and CDR2: MNHEY, SVGEGT. V shed 6 bases, J shed 0 bases, and the junction held 8 bases outside the gene matches. The CDR3 coding sequence is TGTGCCAGCAGAACTGGGGGGGGGAGCTCCTACGAGCAGTACTTC. Amino acids: CASRTGGGSSYEQYF.

The chain recombines TRBV27 with TRBJ1-1; 7 positions agree with TRBD1. J gave up 6 bases and V 3 bases, and 4 bases lay outside the gene matches. Per germline, CDR1 MNHEY and CDR2 SMNVEV (reference sequence). This CDR3 comprises 13 residues. Here the CDR3 DNA reads TGTGCCAGCAGTTTGAAGGGACAGTCTGAAGCTTTCTTT. This codes for CASSLKGQSEAFF.

J is TRBJ2-3 and V is TRBV4-3; 7 bases map to TRBD2. This CDR3 has 16 residues. Trimming cost V 1 base and J 2 bases; bases outside gene matches: 6. Germline V CDR1 and CDR2: LGHNA, YSLEER. The CDR3 DNA reads TGCGCCAGCAGCCAAGGGGGGGGACTGAACACAGATACGCAGTATTTT. This translates into CASSQGGGLNTDTQYF.

This clonotype was seen a handful of times. V and J are TRBV2 and TRBJ2-2; D is perhaps TRBD1 (6 bases). The V end was cut by 6 bases, the J end by 5 bases, with 10 bases between. The germline V gene has CDR1 SNHLY and CDR2 FYNNEI. This CDR3 is built from 13 residues. The CDR3 nucleotides are TGTGCCAGCAGGGGGGCGAGGACCGGGGAGCTGTTTTTT. This gives the protein CASRGARTGELFF.

The V and J genes are TRBV18 and TRBJ1-1; 9 bases agree with TRBD1. Germline V gives CDR1 KGHSH, CDR2 LQKENI. The CDR3 runs 16 residues. V trimming: 5 bases; J trimming: 0 bases; junction bases outside the gene matches: 7. DNA of the CDR3: TGTGCCAGCTCAAGGGGACAGGGTCTCTTGAACACTGAAGCTTTCTTT. Encoded protein: CASSRGQGLLNTEAFF.

The sample holds one count of this clonotype. The rearrangement joins TRBV4-1 to TRBJ2-2; a possible D gene is TRBD2 (6 bases). The CDR3 has 19 residues. Germline values: CDR1 MGHRA, CDR2 YSYEKL. The germline V and J ends were trimmed by 2 bases and 5 bases, with 24 bases remaining between them. This chain's CDR3 is CASSQLPGLSERETGELFF. In DNA form, the CDR3 reads TGCGCCAGCAGCCAACTACCGGGACTTTCTGAACGAGAAACCGGGGAGCTGTTTTTT.

This clonotype was observed once. The rearrangement uses TRBV27 and TRBJ2-2; D is unclear. The CDR3 is 13 amino acids. Germline loops: CDR1 MNHEY, CDR2 SMNVEV (reference sequence). V lost 6 bases, J lost 5 bases, and 10 bases lay in between. This CDR3 is CASSPGRTGELFF. The CDR3 DNA follows: TGTGCCAGCAGCCCCGGACGGACCGGGGAGCTGTTTTTT.

This clonotype showed up just once. The chain has TRBV29-1 and TRBJ2-3; D remains ambiguous. V was shortened by 6 bases and J by 14 bases, with 21 bases between the two germline ends. Germline V gene data show CDR1 as SQVTM and CDR2 as ANQGSEA. CDR3 length: 12 residues. The CDR3 here is CSVPDGSSSRYF. For the CDR3, the DNA is TGCAGCGTCCCCGATGGGTCGTCTTCAAGGTATTTT.

This clonotype was counted a few times. The J gene is TRBJ2-1, the V gene TRBV12-3 or TRBV12-4, with 7 bases that match TRBD1. This CDR3 is built from 14 residues. Trimming removed 7 bases from V and 2 bases from J; junction bases left unmatched: 5. This chain's CDR3 is CASTVGGPYNEQFF. For the CDR3, the DNA is TGTGCCAGCACCGTAGGGGGCCCCTACAATGAGCAGTTCTTC.

The chain couples TRBV13 to TRBJ2-3, with 10 bases aligning to TRBD1. J was trimmed by 4 bases and V by 6 bases; bases with no gene match: 13. The V gene's germline CDR1 is PRHDT and CDR2 FYEKMQ (reference sequence). The CDR3 extends over 17 amino acids. CDR3 sequence: CASSYMPGTGDSDTQYF. The CDR3 DNA reads TGTGCCAGCAGTTATATGCCTGGGACAGGGGATTCAGATACGCAGTATTTT.